The next 9 T cell receptor beta chains were all read from a single sample in a study of blood T cell repertoires in COVID-19. Assay used: immunoSEQ multiplex PCR; TCRdb lists only in-frame clones, some missing. The table has about 72,000 clones, roughly 82% seen once. The material sequenced was peripheral blood. The receptors were sampled from a human donor in a cohort sampled during active COVID-19.

The chain carries TRBV2 and TRBJ1-1; 9 nucleotides align to TRBD1. V lost 11 bases, J lost 7 bases, and 14 bases stayed unmatched. CDR1 and CDR2 from the germline V gene are SNHLY and FYNNEI. The CDR3 extends over 14 amino acids. The CDR3 region is CAGGVGDRVSEAFF. CDR3 coding DNA: TGTGCCGGAGGGGTAGGGGACAGGGTTAGTGAAGCTTTCTTT.

The rearrangement uses TRBV5-4 and TRBJ1-1; D is perhaps TRBD1 (5 bases). V was cut by 3 bases and J by 6 bases, with 15 bases left in between. This CDR3 contains 14 residues. Germline CDR1 SGHNT, CDR2 YYREEE (reference sequence). CDR3 in DNA: TGTGCCAGCAGCTATGTGTCGACGGGGGCTGAAGCTTTCTTT. Amino acids: CASSYVSTGAEAFF.

V usage is TRBV30 and J usage is TRBJ2-7; 7 bases match TRBD2. V was pared by 2 bases and J by 2 bases, with 15 bases of the junction left unmatched. This CDR3 has 17 residues. The germline V gene encodes CDR1 GTSNPN and CDR2 SVGIG (reference sequence). DNA for the CDR3: TGTGCCTGGAGTCACCCCCCGAGACTAGCAGCTACCTACGAGCAGTACTTC. Translated: CAWSHPPRLAATYEQYF.

Concerning this clone: Germline is not matched at one junction end, which may reflect a read error. At the DNA level, this CDR3 is encoded by other sequences in the same sample as well. The V gene is TRBV18, the J gene TRBJ1-1; TRBD1 agrees at 7 bases. This CDR3 has 16 amino acids. CDR1 and CDR2 (germline): KGHSH, LQKENI. CDR3 sequence reads: CASTPTPGQLNTEAFF. Written as DNA, the CDR3 is TGTGCCAGCACACCCACGCCGGGACAGTTGAACACTGAAGCTTTCTTT.

This clone was seen only once. The chain combines TRBV29-1 with TRBJ2-7; D call uncertain. The CDR3 is 13 residues long. CDR1 SQVTM and CDR2 ANQGSEA come from the germline V gene. Deletions cut 5 bases from V and 2 bases from J, with 13 bases between. CDR3 amino acids: CSVRHLLTYEQYF. The CDR3 region has the DNA TGCAGCGTTCGCCATCTCCTAACCTACGAGCAGTACTTC.

The chain joins TRBV7-9 to TRBJ1-2; 12 bases are shared with TRBD1. The germline CDR1 and CDR2 sequences are SEHNR and FQNEAQ (reference sequence). V trimming: 3 bases; J trimming: 6 bases; junction bases outside the gene matches: 8. CDR3 size: 16 residues. CDR3 bases: TGTGCCAGCAGCTTGGACACCGGGACAGGGGGCCATGGCTACACCTTC. Translating gives CASSLDTGTGGHGYTF.

The V call is TRBV19, the J call TRBJ2-7; tentatively, D is TRBD1 (6 bases). From germline, CDR1 is LNHDA and CDR2 SQIVND (reference sequence). This CDR3 comprises 14 residues. V was cut by 1 base and J by 3 bases, with 10 bases left in between. CDR3: CASSIGRTDYEQYF. The CDR3 nucleotides are TGTGCCAGTAGTATAGGCCGGACAGACTACGAGCAGTACTTC.

J is TRBJ1-2 and V is TRBV7-9; 7 bases map to TRBD1. The CDR3 is made up of 13 amino acids. CDR1 and CDR2 from the germline V gene are SEHNR and FQNEAQ (reference sequence). V lost 1 base and J lost 6; bases outside the gene matches: 2. The CDR3 DNA sequence: TGTGCCAGCAGCTTAGTAGGGGGCGATGGCTACACCTTC. Its translation is CASSLVGGDGYTF.

The CDR3 DNA is TGTGCCAGCAGTGAATGGGGTGACAGTAAAGAGACCCAGTACTTC. This encodes CASSEWGDSKETQYF. V and J are TRBV25-1 and TRBJ2-5, with TRBD1 as a possible D gene (5 bases). V was cut by 1 base and J by 3 bases, with 12 bases left in between. The CDR3 extends over 15 amino acids. Germline-derived CDR1 and CDR2 are MGHDK and SYGVNS.